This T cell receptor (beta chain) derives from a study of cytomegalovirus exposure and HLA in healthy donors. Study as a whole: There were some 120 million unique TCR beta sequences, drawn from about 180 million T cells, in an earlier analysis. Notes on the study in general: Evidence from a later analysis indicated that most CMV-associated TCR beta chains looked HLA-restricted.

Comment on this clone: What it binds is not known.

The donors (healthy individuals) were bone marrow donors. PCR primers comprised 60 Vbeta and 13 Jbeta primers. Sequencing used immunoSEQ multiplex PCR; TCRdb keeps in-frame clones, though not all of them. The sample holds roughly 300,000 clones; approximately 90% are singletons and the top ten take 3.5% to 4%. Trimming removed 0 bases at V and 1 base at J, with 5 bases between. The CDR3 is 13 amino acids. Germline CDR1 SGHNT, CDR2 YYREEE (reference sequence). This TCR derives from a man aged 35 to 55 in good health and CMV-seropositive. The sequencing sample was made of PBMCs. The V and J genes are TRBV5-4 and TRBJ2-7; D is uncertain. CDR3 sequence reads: CASSLDLSYEQYF. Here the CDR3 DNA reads TGTGCCAGCAGCTTGGACTTATCCTACGAGCAGTACTTC.